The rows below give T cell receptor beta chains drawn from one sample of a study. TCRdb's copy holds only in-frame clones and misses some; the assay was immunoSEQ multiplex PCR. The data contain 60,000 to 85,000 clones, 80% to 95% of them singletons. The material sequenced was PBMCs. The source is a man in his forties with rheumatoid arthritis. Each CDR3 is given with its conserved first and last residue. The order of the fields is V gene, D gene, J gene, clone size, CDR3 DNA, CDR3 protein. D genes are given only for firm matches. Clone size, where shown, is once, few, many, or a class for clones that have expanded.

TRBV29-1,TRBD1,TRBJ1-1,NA,TGCAGCGTTGATGGGACAGGGGGCAATTCGGAAGCTTTCTTT,CSVDGTGGNSEAFF
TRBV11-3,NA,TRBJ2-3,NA,TGTGCCAGCAGCTCCGGGGGATACACAGATACGCAGTATTTT,CASSSGGYTDTQYF
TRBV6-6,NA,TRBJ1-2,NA,TGTGCCAGCAGTTTGCGGGGCGAAAACTATGGCTACACCTTC,CASSLRGENYGYTF
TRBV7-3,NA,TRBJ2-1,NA,TGTGCCAGCAGCTTAGGGACGGGCCCCTCCTACAATGAGCAGTTCTTC,CASSLGTGPSYNEQFF
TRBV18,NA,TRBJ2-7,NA,TGTGCCAGCTCACCGTCCTCCTCTCAAGCAGGCGGCGAGCAGTACTTC,CASSPSSSQAGGEQYF
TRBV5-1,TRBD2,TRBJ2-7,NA,TGCGCCAGCAGCTTGGATACTAGCGGGTACTCCTACGAGCAGTACTTC,CASSLDTSGYSYEQYF
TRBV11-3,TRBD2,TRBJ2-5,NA,TGTGCCAGCAGCCCGGGACTAGCGGGAGCTTGGGAGACCCAGTACTTC,CASSPGLAGAWETQYF
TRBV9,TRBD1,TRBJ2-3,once,TGTGCCAGCAGCGCTCGCCGGGACAGGAGTGGCACAGATACGCAGTATTTT,CASSARRDRSGTDTQYF
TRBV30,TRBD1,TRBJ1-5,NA,TGTGCCTGGAGGCCGACAGGGACCCAGCCCCAGCATTTT,CAWRPTGTQPQHF
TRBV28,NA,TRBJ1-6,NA,TGTGCCAGCAGTTTATCCTTGTTTTCACCCCTCCACTTT,CASSLSLFSPLHF
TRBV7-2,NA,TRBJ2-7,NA,TGTGCCAGCACCCTGGGCCCTTCCTACGAGCAGTACTTC,CASTLGPSYEQYF
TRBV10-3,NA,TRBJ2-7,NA,TGTGCCATCAGTGAGTCGAGGGGCGAGCAGTACTTC,CAISESRGEQYF
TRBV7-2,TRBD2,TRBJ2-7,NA,TGTGCCAGCAGCTTAGTTGGTAGCGGGAGGTTCTACGAGCAGTACTTC,CASSLVGSGRFYEQYF
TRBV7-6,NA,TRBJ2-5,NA,TGTGCCAGCAGCTCAGAGGAGACCCAGTACTTC,CASSSEETQYF
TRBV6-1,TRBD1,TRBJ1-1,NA,TGTGCCAGCAGTGAAGTAGGAGGGGGCGGAACTGAAGCTTTCTTT,CASSEVGGGGTEAFF
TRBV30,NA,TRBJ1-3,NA,TGTGCCTGGGGACTACAGGTACTCTCTGGAAACACCATATATTTT,CAWGLQVLSGNTIYF
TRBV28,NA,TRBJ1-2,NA,TGTGCCAGCAGTTACAGGAACTATGGCTACACCTTC,CASSYRNYGYTF
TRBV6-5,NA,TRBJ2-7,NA,TGTGCCAGCAGTTACGGTGGTGTCGGGTACGAGCAGTACTTC,CASSYGGVGYEQYF
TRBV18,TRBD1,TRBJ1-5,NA,TGTGCCAGCTCACCATCGAGGGGACAGGGCCCTAGCAATCAGCCCCAGCATTTT,CASSPSRGQGPSNQPQHF
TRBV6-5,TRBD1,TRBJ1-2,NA,TGTGCCAGCAGTTACTCCCGGGACAGGGGCACAGGAGGCTACACCTTC,CASSYSRDRGTGGYTF
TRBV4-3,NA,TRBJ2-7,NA,TGCGCCAGCAGCCACAGCGGTTCCTACGAGCAGTACTTC,CASSHSGSYEQYF
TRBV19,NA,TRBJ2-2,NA,TGTGCCAGTAGTAAGAATGGGGCCGGCGGGGAGCTGTTTTTT,CASSKNGAGGELFF
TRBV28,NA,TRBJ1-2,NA,TGTGCCACTCACGATGGCTACACCTTC,CATHDGYTF